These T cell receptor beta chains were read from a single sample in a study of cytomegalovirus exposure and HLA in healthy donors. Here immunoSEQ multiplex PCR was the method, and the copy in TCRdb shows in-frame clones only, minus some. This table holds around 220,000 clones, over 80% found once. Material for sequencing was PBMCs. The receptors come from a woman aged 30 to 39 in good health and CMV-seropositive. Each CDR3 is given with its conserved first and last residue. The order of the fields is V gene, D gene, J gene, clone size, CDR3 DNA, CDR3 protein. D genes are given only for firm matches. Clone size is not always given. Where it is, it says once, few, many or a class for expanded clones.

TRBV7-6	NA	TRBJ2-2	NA	TGTGCCAGCAGCTTAGGCCTAACCACGAACACCGGGGAGCTGTTTTTT	CASSLGLTTNTGELFF
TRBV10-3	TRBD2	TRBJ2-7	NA	TGTGCCATCAGTGATTTGACTAGCGGGAGGGCCCACGAGCAGTACTTC	CAISDLTSGRAHEQYF
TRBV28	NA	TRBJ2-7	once	TGTGCCAGCAGTTCGGGGGACTCCTACGAGCAGTACTTC	CASSSGDSYEQYF
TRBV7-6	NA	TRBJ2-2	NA	TGTGCCAGCAGCCATTTCGGTGGAACCGGGGAGCTGTTTTTT	CASSHFGGTGELFF
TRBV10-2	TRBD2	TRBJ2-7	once	TGCGCCAGCAGTGGAGACGGGAGGCGGTACGAGCAGTACTTC	CASSGDGRRYEQYF
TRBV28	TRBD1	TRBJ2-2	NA	TGTGCCAGCAGTGGGACAGAACTGAACACCGGGGAGCTGTTTTTT	CASSGTELNTGELFF
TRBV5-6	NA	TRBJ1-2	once	TGTGCCAGCAGCTTGGCACGAACTGGCGGCTACACCTTC	CASSLARTGGYTF
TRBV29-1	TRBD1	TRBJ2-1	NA	TGCAGCGTTGTAGGGGGCCGCGACTCCTACAATGAGCAGTTCTTC	CSVVGGRDSYNEQFF
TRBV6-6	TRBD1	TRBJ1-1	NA	TGTGCCAGCAGTGGGACAGGGGGTTACACTGAAGCTTTCTTT	CASSGTGGYTEAFF
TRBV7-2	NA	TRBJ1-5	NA	TGTGCCAGCAGCTTAGGATTGACAGGCCAAAGCAATCAGCCCCAGCATTTT	CASSLGLTGQSNQPQHF
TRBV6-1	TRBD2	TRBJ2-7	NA	TGTGCCAGCAGTGAACCGGGACTAGCAGCCTACGAGCAGTACTTC	CASSEPGLAAYEQYF
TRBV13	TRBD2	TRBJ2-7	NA	TGTGCCAGCAGCTTAGGGTCCCAGGGACTAAGCTCCTACGAGCAGTACTTC	CASSLGSQGLSSYEQYF
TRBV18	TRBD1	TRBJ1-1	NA	TGTGCCAGCTCACCACAGGAGTACAGGGGCACTGGGGGGAACACTGAAGCTTTCTTT	CASSPQEYRGTGGNTEAFF
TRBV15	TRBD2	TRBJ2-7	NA	TGTGCCACCAGCGGGAGGGCCTTGTTTCACGAGCAGTACTTC	CATSGRALFHEQYF
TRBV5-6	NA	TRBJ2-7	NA	TGTGCCAGCAGTGGGGGAACAGGAGGACTCTACGAGCAGTACTTC	CASSGGTGGLYEQYF